The T cell receptor (beta chain) described here comes from a study of blood T cell repertoires in COVID-19. Whole-study context: COVID-19 samples from acute and convalescent phases originated in the United States, Italy and Spain.

This clone was counted once. During active infection, Seattle patients enrolled and were then monitored through disease. Per the authors' pipeline: Researchers report that nucleated cell counts were estimated from reference gene primer amplification. Assay: immunoSEQ multiplex PCR; the TCRdb copy retains only in-frame clones and omits some. V and J calls and clone size come straight from that table; D and trimming were deduced from the DNA. The sample lists 300,000 to 400,000 clones; roughly 90% were seen once. Per the germline V gene, CDR1 is SGHKS and CDR2 is YYEKEE (reference sequence). The CDR3 extends over 17 amino acids. The V segment lost 0 bases and the J segment 3 bases; nucleotides outside the gene matches: 5.

The receptor comes from a woman aged 25 to 39 with COVID-19, enrolled during active disease. The chain employs TRBV5-5 and TRBJ2-1; TRBD2 aligns across 11 bases. Material: peripheral blood. Here the CDR3 DNA reads TGTGCCAGCAGCTTGGGACTAGCGGGACCGGTCTACAATGAGCAGTTCTTC. Its protein product is CASSLGLAGPVYNEQFF.